The clone carrying this T cell receptor (beta chain) was counted many times. This entry belongs to a study of memory CD4+ T cells and cytomegalovirus serostatus. Germline V lookup: CDR1 SGHRS, CDR2 YFSETQ. The ends were cut back, 0 bases at V and 2 bases at J, with 15 bases in the middle. The CDR3 has 17 residues. The table came from immunoSEQ multiplex PCR; TCRdb's copy has only in-frame clones and leaves some out. The repertoire holds 45,000 to 55,000 clones, with around 80% as singletons. The sort gate was single viable CD3+CD4+CD8-CD45RO+ cells for memory CD4+ T cells. The receptor was isolated from an adult in good health and CMV-seronegative. The material sequenced was memory CD4+ T cells from blood. J is TRBJ1-3 and V is TRBV5-1; no clear D. The CDR3 region is CASSLDGRLATGNTIYF. CDR3 in DNA: TGCGCCAGCAGCTTGGACGGCAGGTTAGCTACTGGAAACACCATATATTTT.